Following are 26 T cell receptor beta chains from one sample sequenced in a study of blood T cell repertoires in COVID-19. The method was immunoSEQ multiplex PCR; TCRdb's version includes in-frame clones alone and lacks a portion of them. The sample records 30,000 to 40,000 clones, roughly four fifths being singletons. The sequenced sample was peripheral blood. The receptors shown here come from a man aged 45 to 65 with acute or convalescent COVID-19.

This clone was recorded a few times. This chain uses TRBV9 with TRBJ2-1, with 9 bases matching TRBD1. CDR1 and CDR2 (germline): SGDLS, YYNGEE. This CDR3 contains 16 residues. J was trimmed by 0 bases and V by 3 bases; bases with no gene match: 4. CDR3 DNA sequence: TGTGCCAGCAGCGGTAAGACAGGGGGCTCCTACAATGAGCAGTTCTTC. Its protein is CASSGKTGGSYNEQFF.

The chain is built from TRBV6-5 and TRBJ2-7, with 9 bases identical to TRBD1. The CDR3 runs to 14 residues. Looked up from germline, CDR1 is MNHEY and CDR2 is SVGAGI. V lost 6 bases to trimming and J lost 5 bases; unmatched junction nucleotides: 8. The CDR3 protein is CASSSGQGINEQYF. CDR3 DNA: TGTGCCAGCAGCTCCGGACAGGGGATCAACGAGCAGTACTTC.

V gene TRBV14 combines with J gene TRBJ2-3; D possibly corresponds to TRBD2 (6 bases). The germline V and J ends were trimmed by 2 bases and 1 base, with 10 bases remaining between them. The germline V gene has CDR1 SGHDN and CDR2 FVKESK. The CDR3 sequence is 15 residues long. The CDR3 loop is CASSQTGTRTDTQYF. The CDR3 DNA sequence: TGTGCCAGCAGCCAAACCGGGACTCGCACAGATACGCAGTATTTT.

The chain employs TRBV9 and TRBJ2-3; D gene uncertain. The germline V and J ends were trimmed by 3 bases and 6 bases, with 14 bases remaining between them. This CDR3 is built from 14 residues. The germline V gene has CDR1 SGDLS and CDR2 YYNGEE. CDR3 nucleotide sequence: TGTGCCAGCAGCGCCACCCTCCTTCGGGATACGCAGTATTTT. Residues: CASSATLLRDTQYF.

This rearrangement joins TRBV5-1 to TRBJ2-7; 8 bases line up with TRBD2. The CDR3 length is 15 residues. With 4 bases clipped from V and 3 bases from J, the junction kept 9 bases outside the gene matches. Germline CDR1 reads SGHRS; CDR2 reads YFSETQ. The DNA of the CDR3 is TGCGCCAGCAGCCCCGCCTTTAGCGGGGTCTACGAGCAGTACTTC. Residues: CASSPAFSGVYEQYF.

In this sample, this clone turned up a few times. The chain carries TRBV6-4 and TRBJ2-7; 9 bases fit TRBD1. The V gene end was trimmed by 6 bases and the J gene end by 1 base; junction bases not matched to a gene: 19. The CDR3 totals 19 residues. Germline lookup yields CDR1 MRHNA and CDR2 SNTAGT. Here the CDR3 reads CASSPPGQGVAKLSYEQYF. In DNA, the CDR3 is TGTGCCAGCAGCCCCCCGGGACAGGGAGTCGCTAAGCTATCCTACGAGCAGTACTTC.

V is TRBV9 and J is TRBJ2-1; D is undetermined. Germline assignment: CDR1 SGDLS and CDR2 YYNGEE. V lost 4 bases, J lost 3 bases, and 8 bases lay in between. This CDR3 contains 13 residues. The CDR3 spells CASSISGYNEQFF. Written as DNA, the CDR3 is TGTGCCAGCAGCATCTCCGGCTACAATGAGCAGTTCTTC.

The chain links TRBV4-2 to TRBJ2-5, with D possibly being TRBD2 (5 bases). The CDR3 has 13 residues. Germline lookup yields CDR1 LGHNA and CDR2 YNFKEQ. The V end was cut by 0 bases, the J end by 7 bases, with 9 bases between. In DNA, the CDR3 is TGTGCCAGCAGCCAAGATAGGGCGGGGACCCAGTACTTC. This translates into CASSQDRAGTQYF.

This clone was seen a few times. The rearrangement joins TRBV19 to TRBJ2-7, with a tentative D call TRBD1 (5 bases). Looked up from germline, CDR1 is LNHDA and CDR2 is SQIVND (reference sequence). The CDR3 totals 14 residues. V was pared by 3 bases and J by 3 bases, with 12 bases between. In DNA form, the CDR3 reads TGTGCCAGTAGTATGGTAGGGGTGAACTACGAGCAGTACTTC. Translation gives CASSMVGVNYEQYF.

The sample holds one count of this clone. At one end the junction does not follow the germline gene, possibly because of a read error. CDR3 in amino acids: CASSTGLRAPGAW. The CDR3 nucleotides are TGTGCCAGTAGTACAGGCCTCCGGGCCCCAGGGGCGTGG. The genes are TRBV19 and TRBJ2-4; D is perhaps TRBD1 (6 bases). The CDR3 is 13 residues long. The germline V gene has CDR1 LNHDA and CDR2 SQIVND (reference sequence). Full variable domain (missing parts from reference TRBV19 and TRBJ2-4): DGGITQSPKYLFRKEGQNVTLSCEQNLNHDAMYWYRQDPGQGLRLIYYSQIVNDFQKGDIAEGYSVSREKKESFPLTVTSAQKNPTAFYLCASSTGLRAPGAWGAGTRLSVL.

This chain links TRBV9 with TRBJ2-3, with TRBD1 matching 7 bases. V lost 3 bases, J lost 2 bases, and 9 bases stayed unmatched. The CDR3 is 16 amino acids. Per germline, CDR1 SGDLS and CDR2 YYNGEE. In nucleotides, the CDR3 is TGTGCCAGCAGCGACCCACAGGGGTTTTCCACAGATACGCAGTATTTT. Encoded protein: CASSDPQGFSTDTQYF.

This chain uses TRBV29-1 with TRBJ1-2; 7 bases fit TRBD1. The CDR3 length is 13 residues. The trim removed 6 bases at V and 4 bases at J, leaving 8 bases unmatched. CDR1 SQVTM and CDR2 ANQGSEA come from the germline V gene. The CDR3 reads CSVPETGLYGYTF. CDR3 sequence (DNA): TGCAGCGTCCCCGAGACAGGGCTCTATGGCTACACCTTC.

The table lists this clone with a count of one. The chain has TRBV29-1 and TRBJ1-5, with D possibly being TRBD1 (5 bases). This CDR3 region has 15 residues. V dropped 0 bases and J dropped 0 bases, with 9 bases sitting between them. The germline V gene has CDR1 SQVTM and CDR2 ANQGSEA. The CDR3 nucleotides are TGCAGCGTTGAAGATGGGGGGATTAGCAATCAGCCCCAGCATTTT. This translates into CSVEDGGISNQPQHF.

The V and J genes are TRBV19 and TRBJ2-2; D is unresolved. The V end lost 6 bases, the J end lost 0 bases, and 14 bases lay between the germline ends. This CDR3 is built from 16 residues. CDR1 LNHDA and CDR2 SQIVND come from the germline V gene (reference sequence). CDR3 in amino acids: CASRPVDSANTGELFF. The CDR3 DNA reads TGTGCCAGTAGACCCGTAGACTCAGCGAACACCGGGGAGCTGTTTTTT.

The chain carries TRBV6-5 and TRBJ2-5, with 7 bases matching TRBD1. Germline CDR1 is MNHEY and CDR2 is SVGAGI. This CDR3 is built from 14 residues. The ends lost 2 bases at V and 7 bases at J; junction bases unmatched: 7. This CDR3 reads CASSYPDRAGTQYF. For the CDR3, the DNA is TGTGCCAGCAGTTACCCAGACAGGGCGGGGACCCAGTACTTC.

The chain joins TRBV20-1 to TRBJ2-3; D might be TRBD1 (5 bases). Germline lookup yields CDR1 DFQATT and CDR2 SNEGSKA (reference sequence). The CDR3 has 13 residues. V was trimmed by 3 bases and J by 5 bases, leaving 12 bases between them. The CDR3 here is CSASGRAGDTQYF. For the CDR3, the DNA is TGCAGTGCTAGTGGCAGGGCAGGAGATACGCAGTATTTT.

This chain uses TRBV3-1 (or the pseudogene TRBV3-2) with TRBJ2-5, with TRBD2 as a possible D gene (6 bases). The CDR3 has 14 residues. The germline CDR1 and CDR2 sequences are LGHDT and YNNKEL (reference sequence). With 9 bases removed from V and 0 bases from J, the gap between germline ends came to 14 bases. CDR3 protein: CASNVAANQETQYF. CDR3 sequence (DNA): TGTGCCAGTAATGTAGCGGCAAACCAAGAGACCCAGTACTTC.

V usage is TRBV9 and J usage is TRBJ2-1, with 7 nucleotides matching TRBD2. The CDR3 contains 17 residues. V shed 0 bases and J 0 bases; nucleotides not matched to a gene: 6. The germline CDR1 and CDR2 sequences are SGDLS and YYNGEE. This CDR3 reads CASSVEPSGSSYNEQFF. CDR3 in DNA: TGTGCCAGCAGCGTAGAACCTAGCGGCAGCTCCTACAATGAGCAGTTCTTC.

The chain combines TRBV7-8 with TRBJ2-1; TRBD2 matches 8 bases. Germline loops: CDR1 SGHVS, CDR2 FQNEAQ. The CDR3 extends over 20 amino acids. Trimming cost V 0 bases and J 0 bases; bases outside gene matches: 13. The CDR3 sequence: CASSLARASGGPSSYNEQFF. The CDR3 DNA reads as TGTGCCAGCAGCTTAGCGCGAGCCAGCGGGGGCCCGAGCTCCTACAATGAGCAGTTCTTC.

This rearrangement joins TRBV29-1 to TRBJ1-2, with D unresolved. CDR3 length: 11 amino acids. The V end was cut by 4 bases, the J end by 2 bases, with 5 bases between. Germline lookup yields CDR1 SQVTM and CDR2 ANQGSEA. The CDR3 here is CSVVANYGYTF. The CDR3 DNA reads TGCAGCGTTGTGGCAAACTATGGCTACACCTTC.

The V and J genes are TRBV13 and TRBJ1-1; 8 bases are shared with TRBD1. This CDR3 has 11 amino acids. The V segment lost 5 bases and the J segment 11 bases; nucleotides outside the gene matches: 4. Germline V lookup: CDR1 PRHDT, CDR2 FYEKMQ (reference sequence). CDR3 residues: CASSTTGGAFF. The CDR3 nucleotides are TGTGCCAGCAGCACAACAGGGGGGGCTTTCTTT. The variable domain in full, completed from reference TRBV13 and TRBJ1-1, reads AAGVIQSPRHLIKEKRETATLKCYPIPRHDTVYWYQQGPGQDPQFLISFYEKMQSDKGSIPDRFSAQQFSDYHSELNMSSLELGDSALYFCASSTTGGAFFGQGTRLTVV.

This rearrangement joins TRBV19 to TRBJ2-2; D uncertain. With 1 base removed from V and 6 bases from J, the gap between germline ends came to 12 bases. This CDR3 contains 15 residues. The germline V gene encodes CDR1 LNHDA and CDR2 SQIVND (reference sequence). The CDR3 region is CASSIGGSSAGELFF. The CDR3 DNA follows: TGTGCCAGTAGTATAGGCGGCTCCAGCGCCGGGGAGCTGTTTTTT. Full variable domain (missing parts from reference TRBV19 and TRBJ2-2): DGGITQSPKYLFRKEGQNVTLSCEQNLNHDAMYWYRQDPGQGLRLIYYSQIVNDFQKGDIAEGYSVSREKKESFPLTVTSAQKNPTAFYLCASSIGGSSAGELFFGEGSRLTVL.

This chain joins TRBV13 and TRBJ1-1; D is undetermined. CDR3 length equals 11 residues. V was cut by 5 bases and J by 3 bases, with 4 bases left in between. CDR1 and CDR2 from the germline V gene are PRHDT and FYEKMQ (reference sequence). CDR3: CASSTDTEAFF. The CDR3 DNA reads TGTGCCAGCAGCACGGACACTGAAGCTTTCTTT.

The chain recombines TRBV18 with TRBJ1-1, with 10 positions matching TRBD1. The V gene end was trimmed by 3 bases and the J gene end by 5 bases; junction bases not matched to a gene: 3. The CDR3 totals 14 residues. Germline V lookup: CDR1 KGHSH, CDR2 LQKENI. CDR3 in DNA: TGTGCCAGCTCACCCGGACAGGGGGAGACTGAAGCTTTCTTT. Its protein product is CASSPGQGETEAFF.

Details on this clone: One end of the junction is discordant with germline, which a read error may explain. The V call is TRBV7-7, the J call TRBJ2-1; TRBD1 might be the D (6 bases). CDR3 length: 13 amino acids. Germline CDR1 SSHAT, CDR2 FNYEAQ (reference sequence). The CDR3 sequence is CASSLGTNNEQFF. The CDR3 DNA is TGTGCTAGCAGCTTAGGGACAAACAATGAGCAGTTCTTC.

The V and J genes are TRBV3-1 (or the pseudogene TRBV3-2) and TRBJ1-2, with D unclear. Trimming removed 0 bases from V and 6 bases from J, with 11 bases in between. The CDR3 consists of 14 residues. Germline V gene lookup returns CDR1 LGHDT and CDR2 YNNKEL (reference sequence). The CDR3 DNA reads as TGTGCCAGCAGCCAAGAAGGGTGGGAGGATGGCTACACCTTC. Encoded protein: CASSQEGWEDGYTF.